This T cell receptor (beta chain) was recorded in a study of T cell responses to AZD1222 COVID-19 vaccine. Profiling relied on immunoSEQ multiplex PCR, and the TCRdb table lists in-frame clones only, not all of them. The profile shows about 140,000 clones, approximately 90% of them singletons. General study findings and limits: Baseline antibody screening turned up just six or seven seropositive AZD1222 recipients. Females made up more of the donors, who were largely white British, and clonal diversity may have come out too low.

From germline, CDR1 is SGHVS and CDR2 FQNEAQ. The CDR3 contains 21 residues. Deletions cut 2 bases from V and 0 bases from J, with 26 bases between. On this clone: What it binds is not known.

The chain employs TRBV7-8 and TRBJ1-3; D not certain. The clonotype originates from an adult in good health. This material consisted of peripheral blood, taken on day 0 of AZD1222 vaccination. CDR3 DNA: TGTGCCAGCAGCTTAAAAAGGGTCCGAGGTCCGCGGGAGGACTCTGGAAACACCATATATTTT. This translates into CASSLKRVRGPREDSGNTIYF.